This T cell receptor (beta chain) derives from a study of shared T cell receptors in the human thymus. CDR3 length: 18 amino acids. Germline lookup yields CDR1 LGHNA and CDR2 YSLEER. V was clipped by 1 base and J by 2 bases; unmatched bases: 7. Produced via immunoSEQ multiplex PCR; TCRdb's table is partial and in-frame only. This sample has over 450,000 clones, with 78% found just once. These data were also reused for a study on human thymus T cells. As that report states: Donors consisted of healthy Finnish infants (having corrective surgery for congenital heart defects). Resections were taken during corrective heart surgery, and the thymus tissue came from these. Apparent bias marked the V and J gene usage of thymic and blood repertoires. Related work found strong thymic repertoire overlap between unrelated individuals.

This rearrangement joins TRBV4-3 to TRBJ2-1; TRBD2 matches 11 bases. This clonotype was sampled from a boy in the first two years of life with a congenital heart defect. The sequenced sample consisted of thymocytes. The chain's CDR3 is CASSQAGNSGRAYNEQFF. The DNA of the CDR3 is TGCGCCAGCAGCCAAGCCGGGAATAGCGGGAGGGCCTACAATGAGCAGTTCTTC.